This TCR beta chain appears in the sequencing data of a study of cytomegalovirus exposure and HLA in healthy donors. Study-level points and caveats: In a later analysis, at a false discovery rate of 0.05, under 20,000 TCR beta sequences were associated with HLA alleles. V- and J-gene trimming in TCR beta was tied to a missense DCLRE1C variant by an analysis performed later. Confirmation was obtained in vitro that a few CMV-associated chains are specific for CMV antigens.

Amplification used 60 Vbeta primers and 13 Jbeta primers. This table comes from immunoSEQ multiplex PCR, and its TCRdb copy is limited to in-frame clones, with some not included. The table has about 160,000 clones, 84% seen once. This clone was found once. Its target is not known. Germline V lookup: CDR1 WSHSY, CDR2 SAAADI. The CDR3 has 14 amino acids. V was cut by 2 bases and J by 7 bases, with 12 bases left in between. This sequence was found in a man younger than 35 in good health and CMV-seronegative. Source material: PBMCs. This chain links TRBV10-2 with TRBJ2-1; weak D call: TRBD2 (5 bases). CDR3 loop: CASSELTEGNEQFF. The CDR3 DNA reads as TGCGCCAGCAGTGAGCTTACAGAGGGAAATGAGCAGTTCTTC.